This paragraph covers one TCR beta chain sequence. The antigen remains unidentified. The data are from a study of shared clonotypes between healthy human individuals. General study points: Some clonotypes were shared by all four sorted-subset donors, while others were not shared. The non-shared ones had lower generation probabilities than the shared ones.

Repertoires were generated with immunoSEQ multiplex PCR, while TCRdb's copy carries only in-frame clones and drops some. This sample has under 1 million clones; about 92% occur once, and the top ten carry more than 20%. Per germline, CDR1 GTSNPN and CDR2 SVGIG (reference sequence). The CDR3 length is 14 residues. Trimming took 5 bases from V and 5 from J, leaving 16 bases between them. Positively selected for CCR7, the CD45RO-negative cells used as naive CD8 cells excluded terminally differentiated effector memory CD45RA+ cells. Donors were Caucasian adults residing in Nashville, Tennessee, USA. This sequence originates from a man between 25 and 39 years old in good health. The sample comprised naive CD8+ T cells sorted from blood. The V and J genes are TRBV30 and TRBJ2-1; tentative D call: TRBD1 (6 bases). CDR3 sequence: CAWVLGGYNNEQFF. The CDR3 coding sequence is TGTGCCTGGGTCCTAGGGGGTTACAACAATGAGCAGTTCTTC.